This record covers a single T cell receptor beta chain. Its antigen remains unknown. The sample comes from a study of shared clonotypes between healthy human individuals. Study findings and constraints: Approximately 5% of naive CD4 clonotypes were shared across a few donors.

Only Caucasian adults living in Nashville, Tennessee served as donors. CD4+ cells were split into CD45RA+ naive and CD45RA-negative memory subsets. The authors distributed each subset's genomic DNA evenly over several immunoSEQ plates. Generated by immunoSEQ multiplex PCR, the TCRdb table keeps only in-frame clones and is missing some. The sample holds some 350,000 clones, around two thirds seen once. CDR3 length equals 14 residues. Germline V CDR1 and CDR2: SGHRS, YFSETQ. After removal of 4 bases from V and 1 base from J, the junction contained 3 bases not matched to a gene. This clonotype was sampled from a man younger than 45 in good health. V usage is TRBV5-1 and J usage is TRBJ2-3; 7 bases are shared with TRBD2. Sample: memory CD4+ T cells sorted from blood. Indicated subset: CD45RA-negative fraction. CDR3 bases: TGCGCCAGCAGCGTTACTAGCGGCACAGATACGCAGTATTTT. It specifies CASSVTSGTDTQYF.